This T cell receptor (beta chain) is drawn from a study of regulatory T cells in long-lasting Graves disease. Background on the study: With positive TSH receptor antibodies and over 5 years of antithyroid drugs, Graves' disease was considered persistent.

Investigators prepared the TCR beta libraries by applying iRepertoire HTBI primers and Arm-PCR of CDR3 regions. TCRdb redid the calling of the multiplex PCR reads with MiXCR, one entry per CDR3 protein. The table has hundreds of thousands of distinct CDR3 sequences, less than 25% seen once; the top ten hold roughly 20%. Germline V CDR1 and CDR2: MDHEN, SYDVKM. This CDR3 contains 15 residues. V gave up 4 bases and J gave up 8 bases; unmatched junction bases: 7. This clonotype was seen repeatedly, ten times or more. Its antigen is unidentified. Study-wide results and caveats: TRBV28, TRBJ1-2 and TRBJ2-5 were segments that persistent disease favored. Among the persistent patients, 2,741 public clonotypes were shared, more than the approximately 960 shared among new patients.

Indicated time point: persistent/refractory GD, antithyroid drugs over 5 years with positive TRAb. PBMCs provided the RNA from which the TCR library was made. The specimen comprised peripheral blood mononuclear cells (PBMCs), sampled when the disease was refractory, from a patient treated with antithyroid drugs. This sequence was found in a female donor with Graves disease. This sequence joins TRBV28 and TRBJ1-6; 8 bases align to TRBD1. The CDR3 DNA follows: TGTGCCAGCAGTTCTTCCGGACAGGGAGATTCACCCCTCCACTTT. This codes for CASSSSGQGDSPLHF.